These T cell receptor beta chains were read from a single sample in a study of esophageal squamous cell carcinoma under preoperative chemotherapy. TCRdb redid the calling of the PCR reads with MiXCR, one entry per CDR3 protein. The table has some 32,000 distinct CDR3 sequences, around 50% seen once. The sample here was taken from a patient given preoperative chemotherapy. The receptors shown here come from a human donor with esophageal squamous cell carcinoma. The donor label of this sample is uncertain. Each CDR3 is given with its conserved first and last residue. A D gene is named only where the DNA matches it firmly. Some rows have no size entry. The others give once, few or many, or a class for an expanded clone.

j_call v_call d_call clone_size cdr3_nt cdr3_aa
TRBJ1-2 TRBV7-2 NA medium-sized TGTGCCAGCAGCTTAGTATCCGCCGACTATGGCTACACCTTC CASSLVSADYGYTF
TRBJ2-7 TRBV7-2 NA many TGTGCCAGCAGCTTTAACGGGGGCTTTGAGCAGTACTTC CASSFNGGFEQYF
TRBJ2-5 TRBV7-3 TRBD2 many TGTGCCAGCAGCTGGGGACTAGCGGGAGCGGAGACCCAGTACTTC CASSWGLAGAETQYF
TRBJ2-3 TRBV12-3/TRBV12-4 NA few TGTGCCAGCCGTGCCACGGGGCGGGGAGCCACAGATACGCAGTATTTC CASRATGRGATDTQYF
TRBJ2-1 TRBV7-2 TRBD2 NA TGTGCCAGCAGCCCGGGACTAGCGGCCGGTGAGCTGTTCTTT CASSPGLAAGELFF
TRBJ2-1 TRBV19 NA few TGTGCCAGTAGTTCGCCGACCGGACATGAGCAGTTCTTC CASSSPTGHEQFF
TRBJ2-1 TRBV7-2 TRBD2 many TGTGCCAGCCGCACTAGCGGGAGGTTCGACAATGAGCAGTTCTTC CASRTSGRFDNEQFF
TRBJ1-3 TRBV11-2 NA few TGTGCCAGCAGCTTAGGTGCGGTTGGTTTGGGGAACACCATATATTTT CASSLGAVGLGNTIYF
TRBJ1-1 TRBV7-3 NA many TGTGCCAGCAGCTTATCGGACGGCACTGAAGCTTTCTTT CASSLSDGTEAFF
TRBJ2-7 TRBV20-1 NA once TGCAGTGCTAGAGATCTTACAGGGCGATCCTACGAGCAGTACTTC CSARDLTGRSYEQYF
TRBJ2-2 TRBV7-8 NA once TGTGCCAGCAGGGGCCTACGGGGGGCAAGCACCGGGGCGCTGTATTTT CASRGLRGASTGALYF
TRBJ2-4 TRBV7-9 NA NA TGTGCCAGCCGCTTTGCCCATGACCAAGACATTCAGTACTTC CASRFAHDQDIQYF
TRBJ2-7 TRBV7-9 NA NA TGTGGCAGCAGCGCGGGGCTGGGTGGCAAAGATACGCAGTACTTC CGSSAGLGGKDTQYF
TRBJ2-3 TRBV7-6 NA NA TGTGCGGGCAGCTGGGGGCGGTTCCCAGAGACGCAGTATTTT CAGSWGRFPETQYF
TRBJ2-3 TRBV19 NA NA NA CASTSGQGTDTQYF
TRBJ2-1 TRBV6-1 TRBD2 few TGTGCCAGCAGGCCCCTAGCGGGGACCTACAATGAGCAGTTCTTC CASRPLAGTYNEQFF
TRBJ2-1 TRBV7-9 NA NA TGTGCCAGCAGCCCACCCTGGGGAGGAAGCAATGAGCAGTTCTTC CASSPPWGGSNEQFF